These 15 T cell receptor beta chains came from one sample sequenced in a study of metastatic and nonmetastatic thyroid tumors. TCRdb reprocessed the PCR reads via MiXCR. The data contain over 30,000 clones, approximately 30% of them singletons. No treatment had been given to any patient before thyroid surgery. Material: blood. The receptor source for this set is a female donor with papillary thyroid cancer or a benign thyroid nodule (not recorded which). Some clones in this sample may be carry-over from other donors' samples.

This chain connects TRBV5-5 to TRBJ1-5; 7 nucleotides agree with TRBD1. The germline V gene has CDR1 SGHKS and CDR2 YYEKEE (reference sequence). The CDR3 sequence is 15 residues long. J was trimmed by 0 bases and V by 5 bases; bases with no gene match: 5. The CDR3: CASSWDSYSNQPQHF. CDR3 DNA: TGTGCCAGCAGTTGGGACAGTTATAGCAATCAGCCCCAGCATTTT. Using reference TRBV5-5 and TRBJ1-5 for the parts outside the CDR3, the full variable domain is DAGVTQSPTHLIKTRGQQVTLRCSPISGHKSVSWYQQVLGQGPQFIFQYYEKEERGRGNFPDRFSARQFPNYSSELNVNALLLGDSALYLCASSWDSYSNQPQHFGDGTRLSIL.

This clone was seen ten or more times. This CDR3 is also generated by other DNA sequences in the sample. The chain combines TRBV19 with TRBJ2-7, with TRBD2 matching over 8 bases. Germline lookup yields CDR1 LNHDA and CDR2 SQIVND (reference sequence). J was trimmed by 1 base and V by 6 bases; bases with no gene match: 5. The CDR3 loop spans 14 amino acids. For the CDR3, the DNA is TGTGCCAGTAGCGTCGGGGGGGGGTCCTACGAGCAGTACTTC. Translated: CASSVGGGSYEQYF.

This clone was picked up a small number of times. One end of the junction does not line up with germline, which may come from a read error. The gene calls are TRBV12-3 or TRBV12-4 and TRBJ2-7; D uncertain. The CDR3 is 11 residues long. CDR3 DNA sequence: TGTTCCAGCAGTTTAGAGTTTTGGCAGTACTTC. This translates into CSSSLEFWQYF.

J is TRBJ2-1 and V is TRBV6-2 or TRBV6-3; 8 bases are shared with TRBD2. CDR3 length: 17 residues. After removal of 0 bases from V and 7 bases from J, the junction contained 11 bases not matched to a gene. The germline V gene has CDR1 MNHEY and CDR2 SVGEGT. Here the CDR3 reads CASSYSASGLVSNEQFF. The CDR3, as DNA: TGTGCCAGCAGTTACTCGGCTAGCGGGCTCGTTTCGAATGAGCAGTTCTTC.

This clone is medium-sized. The chain couples TRBV6-1 to TRBJ1-1; 7 nucleotides match TRBD1. CDR1 is MNHNS, CDR2 SASEGT, per germline. The CDR3 contains 11 residues. Unmatched junction bases numbered 8, after V lost 8 bases and J lost 11 bases. Here the CDR3 DNA reads TGTGCCAGCCTCGACAGGGCAAGCGCTTTCTTT. Translated: CASLDRASAFF.

The chain links TRBV6-4 to TRBJ2-3, with TRBD1 identical over 10 bases. Germline V lookup: CDR1 MRHNA, CDR2 SNTAGT. V lost 6 bases, J lost 1 base, and 4 bases stayed unmatched. This CDR3 has 15 amino acids. This CDR3 reads CASSDGTGGTDTQYF. In nucleotides, the CDR3 is TGTGCCAGCAGCGACGGGACAGGGGGCACAGATACGCAGTATTTT.

This sequence joins TRBV18 and TRBJ1-1; D gene unclear. The CDR3 totals 14 residues. CDR1 and CDR2 (germline): KGHSH, LQKENI. The V end lost 3 bases, the J end lost 2 bases, and 10 bases lay between the germline ends. CDR3 amino acids: CASSPAGLNTEAFF. CDR3 sequence (DNA): TGTGCCAGCTCACCGGCAGGACTCAACACTGAAGCTTTCTTT. The complete variable domain, with remaining parts taken from reference TRBV18 and TRBJ1-1, reads NAGVMQNPRHLVRRRGQEARLRCSPMKGHSHVYWYRQLPEEGLKFMVYLQKENIIDESGMPKERFSAEFPKEGPSILRIQQVVRGDSAAYFCASSPAGLNTEAFFGQGTRLTVV.

Within the sample, this clone is medium-sized. The chain links TRBV6-4 to TRBJ2-3, with 14 bases identical to TRBD2. CDR3 length: 16 residues. Germline V CDR1 and CDR2: MRHNA, SNTAGT. V dropped 0 bases and J dropped 4; count of bases not matched to a gene: 0. The CDR3 DNA sequence: TGTGCCAGCAGTGACTCGACTAGCGGGGGGGCAGATACGCAGTATTTT. Its protein is CASSDSTSGGADTQYF.

This clone occurred a few times. This chain links TRBV28 with TRBJ2-1; the D gene is possibly TRBD2 (6 bases). V lost 6 bases and J lost 10, with 16 bases in between. Germline values: CDR1 MDHEN, CDR2 SYDVKM. The CDR3 has 13 residues. The DNA of the CDR3 is TGTGCCAGCAGACGGACGGGGGTGGTCGAGCAGTTCTTC. Protein sequence: CASRRTGVVEQFF. The full variable domain, rest sourced from reference TRBV28 and TRBJ2-1, is DVKVTQSSRYLVKRTGEKVFLECVQDMDHENMFWYRQDPGLGLRLIYFSYDVKMKEKGDIPEGYSVSREKKERFSLILESASTNQTSMYLCASRRTGVVEQFFGPGTRLTVL.

This clone was counted ten times or more. V and J are TRBV20-1 and TRBJ2-3; D is possibly TRBD1 (6 bases). Germline CDR1 reads DFQATT; CDR2 reads SNEGSKA (reference sequence). The CDR3 extends over 16 amino acids. The V and J ends lost 2 bases and 2 bases respectively, with 17 bases between them. The DNA of the CDR3 is TGCAGTGCTAGACCACGAACAGGGTATCCCACAGATACGCAGTATTTT. Its protein is CSARPRTGYPTDTQYF.

A word on this clone: A read error may produce the germline difference seen at one junction end. This chain joins TRBV6-1 and TRBJ2-5; TRBD1 matches 8 bases. CDR1 is MNHNS, CDR2 SASEGT, per germline. The CDR3 contains 16 residues. The CDR3, as DNA: TGTGCCAGCAGTTGGACAGGGTGGAGAGGTCAAGATACCCAGTACTTC. As protein: CASSWTGWRGQDTQYF.

This chain uses TRBV12-3 or TRBV12-4 with TRBJ2-7; TRBD2 agrees at 10 bases. Losses at the gene ends were 6 bases for V and 5 bases for J; bases not matched to a gene: 7. CDR3 size: 14 residues. CDR3 DNA: TGTGCCAGCAGCATAAGCGGGAGGGACGACGAGCAGTACTTC. Translation: CASSISGRDDEQYF.

This clone was found many times. The V call is TRBV12-3 or TRBV12-4, the J call TRBJ1-1; D is undetermined. With 3 bases removed from V and 5 bases from J, the gap between germline ends came to 7 bases. The CDR3 spans 12 residues. As DNA, the CDR3 is TGTGCCAGCAGTTTTGGGGAAACTGAAGCTTTCTTT. Translation gives CASSFGETEAFF.

V is TRBV30 and J is TRBJ2-5; perhaps D is TRBD1 or TRBD2 (5 bases each). Per germline, CDR1 GTSNPN and CDR2 SVGIG (reference sequence). The length of the CDR3 is 14 residues. Trimming pared 2 bases from V and 4 bases from J, leaving 14 bases between. The CDR3: CAWSLGTLAETQYF. Written as DNA, the CDR3 is TGTGCCTGGAGTCTGGGGACCCTAGCAGAGACCCAGTACTTC.

This chain links TRBV7-6 with TRBJ2-1; 7 bases line up with TRBD1. The germline V gene encodes CDR1 SGHVS and CDR2 FNYEAQ. The CDR3 totals 14 residues. After removal of 5 bases from V and 5 bases from J, the junction contained 6 bases not matched to a gene. CDR3 bases: TGTGCCAGCAGCCCAAGGACAGGTCACAATGAGCAGTTCTTC. Translation gives CASSPRTGHNEQFF.